Following are 23 T cell receptor beta chains from one sample sequenced in a study of T cell responses to AZD1222 COVID-19 vaccine. TCRdb's table, derived via immunoSEQ multiplex PCR, lists solely in-frame clones and lacks some. The data hold roughly 53,000 clones, with about 85% observed a single time. The source material was peripheral blood, sampled on day 0 of MenACWY control vaccination. The receptors here all came from an adult in good health.

The J gene is TRBJ2-7, the V gene TRBV6-5; 7 nucleotides match TRBD1. Germline CDR1 reads MNHEY; CDR2 reads SVGAGI. Trimming removed 5 bases from V and 4 bases from J; junction bases left unmatched: 8. This CDR3 has 14 amino acids. CDR3 sequence reads: CASSRQGRGYEQYF. The DNA of the CDR3 is TGTGCCAGCAGTCGACAGGGTCGGGGATACGAGCAGTACTTC.

This clone is a singleton in its sample. The chain has TRBV5-1 and TRBJ2-3; TRBD2 agrees at 11 bases. This CDR3 has 16 amino acids. After removal of 2 bases from V and 5 bases from J, the junction contained 7 bases not matched to a gene. Per the germline V gene, CDR1 is SGHRS and CDR2 is YFSETQ. The CDR3 coding sequence is TGCGCCAGCAGCTTCCCGCTAGCGGGAGGCATAGATACGCAGTATTTT. Protein sequence: CASSFPLAGGIDTQYF.

This chain uses TRBV7-3 with TRBJ1-1; D is perhaps TRBD1 (5 bases). Germline V CDR1 and CDR2: SGHTA, FQGTGA. Trimming left V 1 base short and J 3 bases short, with 9 bases between. The CDR3 has 14 amino acids. The CDR3 protein is CASSLNQGDTEAFF. Here the CDR3 DNA reads TGTGCCAGCAGCTTAAACCAGGGTGACACTGAAGCTTTCTTT.

Concerning this clone: This sample also contains other DNA sequences that code for the same CDR3. The chain is built from TRBV6-1 and TRBJ1-6; D unresolved. The V gene lost 3 bases and the J gene lost 10 bases, with 13 bases spanning the gap. The CDR3 is 14 amino acids. Germline V gene sequence: CDR1 MNHNS, CDR2 SASEGT. The CDR3 DNA reads TGTGCCAGCAGTGATAGAGGTGGAGGATCACCCCTCCACTTT. Protein: CASSDRGGGSPLHF.

The rearrangement uses TRBV6-2 or TRBV6-3 and TRBJ2-7; D ambiguous. CDR1 and CDR2 (germline): MNHEY, SVGEGT. The CDR3 covers 14 residues. The V end lost 4 bases, the J end lost 6 bases, and 16 bases lay between the germline ends. The CDR3 DNA is TGTGCCAGCAGTTCCCGCGGACCTGTGGGCGAGCAGTACTTC. Translation: CASSSRGPVGEQYF.

The chain joins TRBV7-3 to TRBJ2-7, with a tentative D call TRBD1 (6 bases). CDR1 and CDR2 from the germline V gene are SGHTA and FQGTGA. There are 15 residues in the CDR3. V lost 1 base, J lost 2 bases, and 12 bases lay in between. The CDR3 protein is CASSLKGGDTYEQYF. The CDR3, as DNA: TGTGCCAGCAGCTTAAAAGGGGGAGATACCTACGAGCAGTACTTC.

The chain employs TRBV10-1 and TRBJ1-3; the D is unclear. Germline-derived CDR1 and CDR2 are WNHNN and SYGVQD (reference sequence). The CDR3 contains 14 residues. Trimming left V 8 bases short and J 0 bases short, with 11 bases between. CDR3 loop: CASRPWGSGNTIYF. CDR3 nucleotides: TGCGCCAGCCGACCGTGGGGCTCTGGAAACACCATATATTTT.

J is TRBJ2-3 and V is TRBV28; D unresolved. V lost 6 bases and J lost 5, with 6 bases in between. The germline V gene encodes CDR1 MDHEN and CDR2 SYDVKM. This CDR3 contains 11 residues. CDR3 region: CASSQLDTQYF. Here the CDR3 DNA reads TGTGCCAGCAGCCAGCTAGATACGCAGTATTTT. The full variable domain, in which reference TRBV28 and TRBJ2-3 provide the parts outside the CDR3, is DVKVTQSSRYLVKRTGEKVFLECVQDMDHENMFWYRQDPGLGLRLIYFSYDVKMKEKGDIPEGYSVSREKKERFSLILESASTNQTSMYLCASSQLDTQYFGPGTRLTVL.

The genes are TRBV14 and TRBJ2-7; D may match TRBD1 or TRBD2 (5 bases each). The CDR3 is 14 amino acids. CDR1 SGHDN and CDR2 FVKESK come from the germline V gene. Trimming stripped 4 bases from V and 0 bases from J, with 10 bases between. Here the CDR3 DNA reads TGTGCCAGCAGCCGGTGGGGGAGCTCCTACGAGCAGTACTTC. Translation: CASSRWGSSYEQYF.

There are a few counts of this clone. The chain has TRBV20-1 and TRBJ2-7; D perhaps matches TRBD2 (6 bases). This CDR3 has 14 residues. Germline V gene data show CDR1 as DFQATT and CDR2 as SNEGSKA (reference sequence). V was shortened by 3 bases and J by 2 bases, with 14 bases between the two germline ends. This CDR3 reads CSASRPSAAYEQYF. The CDR3 nucleotides read TGCAGTGCTAGTAGGCCTAGCGCCGCCTACGAGCAGTACTTC.

The chain combines TRBV18 with TRBJ1-2; 9 nucleotides agree with TRBD1. J lost 4 bases, V lost 4 bases, and 4 bases had no gene match. This CDR3 is built from 14 residues. Germline V lookup: CDR1 KGHSH, CDR2 LQKENI. CDR3 amino acids: CASSLEDRGYGYTF. CDR3 DNA sequence: TGTGCCAGCTCACTAGAGGACAGGGGCTATGGCTACACCTTC.

The chain has TRBV7-9 and TRBJ1-1, with unresolved D. The V gene lost 3 bases and the J gene lost 2 bases, with 7 bases spanning the gap. Germline CDR1 reads SEHNR; CDR2 reads FQNEAQ (reference sequence). This CDR3 is 13 amino acids long. CDR3 loop: CASSFVGNTEAFF. CDR3 sequence (DNA): TGTGCCAGCAGCTTTGTAGGCAACACTGAAGCTTTCTTT.

This sequence joins TRBV7-9 and TRBJ2-1; no definite D call. Trimming took off 9 bases at V and 5 bases at J, with 8 bases between the two ends. Per germline, CDR1 SEHNR and CDR2 FQNEAQ (reference sequence). The CDR3 consists of 11 residues. The CDR3 coding sequence is TGTGCCAGTGGGTGGGACAATGAGCAGTTCTTC. The encoded protein is CASGWDNEQFF.

This rearrangement joins TRBV14 to TRBJ2-3; 10 nucleotides line up with TRBD2. Germline CDR1 and CDR2: SGHDN and FVKESK. This CDR3 has 17 amino acids. Unmatched junction bases numbered 7, after V lost 1 base and J lost 3 bases. The CDR3 region is CASSQGAGLARTDTQYF. The CDR3 region has the DNA TGTGCCAGCAGCCAAGGAGCGGGACTAGCGCGTACAGATACGCAGTATTTT.

Only a few counts were recorded for this clone. The chain combines TRBV7-9 with TRBJ2-1; the D gene could be TRBD1 or TRBD2 (5 bases each). V gave up 4 bases and J gave up 9 bases, with 19 bases separating them. This CDR3 is built from 15 residues. Per the germline V gene, CDR1 is SEHNR and CDR2 is FQNEAQ (reference sequence). This chain's CDR3 is CASSWGIPSDFEQFF. In DNA form, the CDR3 reads TGTGCCAGCAGCTGGGGGATACCTTCGGACTTTGAGCAGTTCTTC.

This clone showed up just a few times. J is TRBJ1-4 and V is TRBV7-9, with 8 nucleotides matching TRBD1. Trimming at V came to 2 bases and at J to 7 bases, leaving 15 bases not matched to a gene. In germline, CDR1 is SEHNR, CDR2 FQNEAQ (reference sequence). This CDR3 has 18 amino acids. The CDR3 loop is CASSLRIRGQTASEKLFF. Here the CDR3 DNA reads TGTGCCAGCAGCTTACGGATCAGGGGGCAGACCGCCAGTGAAAAACTGTTTTTT.

This chain connects TRBV19 to TRBJ1-5; 8 bases map to TRBD1. The CDR3 is 15 residues long. From germline, CDR1 is LNHDA and CDR2 SQIVND (reference sequence). The V segment lost 4 bases and the J segment 6 bases; nucleotides outside the gene matches: 8. CDR3 in amino acids: CASSTQTGDGQPQHF. In DNA form, the CDR3 reads TGTGCCAGTAGTACCCAGACAGGGGACGGTCAGCCCCAGCATTTT.

CDR3 in amino acids: CASSFGGLGYNEQFF. The CDR3 nucleotides are TGCGCCAGCAGCTTCGGGGGATTGGGCTACAATGAGCAGTTCTTC. The chain is built from TRBV5-1 and TRBJ2-1; perhaps TRBD2 as D (6 bases). The CDR3 spans 15 residues. From germline, CDR1 is SGHRS and CDR2 YFSETQ. V was trimmed by 2 bases and J by 3 bases, leaving 12 bases between them. The variable domain in full, with the rest retrieved from reference TRBV5-1 and TRBJ2-1, is KAGVTQTPRYLIKTRGQQVTLSCSPISGHRSVSWYQQTPGQGLQFLFEYFSETQRNKGNFPGRFSGRQFSNSRSEMNVSTLELGDSALYLCASSFGGLGYNEQFFGPGTRLTVL.

The chain carries TRBV10-3 and TRBJ1-2, with no clear D. V lost 2 bases to trimming and J lost 7 bases, with 8 bases between them. Germline-derived CDR1 and CDR2 are ENHRY and SYGVKD. There are 12 residues in the CDR3. The CDR3 DNA reads TGTGCCATCAGTGAGACCACGGGTGGCTACACCTTC. This codes for CAISETTGGYTF.

The chain recombines TRBV7-9 with TRBJ2-5; TRBD1 is a possible D gene (5 bases). CDR1 is SEHNR and CDR2 is FQNEAQ in the germline V gene (reference sequence). The CDR3 covers 15 residues. V lost 5 bases and J lost 2, with 15 bases in between. The CDR3 nucleotides are TGTGCCAGCAGCCCAACGTGGGGCGAACAAGAGACCCAGTACTTC. Its protein product is CASSPTWGEQETQYF. The whole variable domain, remainder taken from reference TRBV7-9 and TRBJ2-5, is DTGVSQNPRHKITKRGQNVTFRCDPISEHNRLYWYRQTLGQGPEFLTYFQNEAQLEKSRLLSDRFSAERPKGSFSTLEIQRTEQGDSAMYLCASSPTWGEQETQYFGPGTRLLVL.

The chain has TRBV18 and TRBJ2-6, with D maybe TRBD2 (5 bases). Looked up from germline, CDR1 is KGHSH and CDR2 is LQKENI. The CDR3 consists of 17 residues. V shed 5 bases and J shed 0 bases, with 14 bases lying between them. Here the CDR3 reads CASSLGRAASGANVLTF. CDR3 DNA sequence: TGTGCCAGCTCATTGGGGAGAGCCGCCTCTGGGGCCAACGTCCTGACTTTC.

The chain uses TRBV7-9 and TRBJ1-1, with D possibly matching TRBD1 (5 bases). The CDR3 runs to 14 residues. Germline V CDR1 and CDR2: SEHNR, FQNEAQ (reference sequence). V was cut by 5 bases and J by 1 base, with 11 bases left in between. CDR3 nucleotide sequence: TGTGCCAGCAGCCCAGGGAACCCGAACACTGAAGCTTTCTTT. The encoded protein is CASSPGNPNTEAFF.

The chain employs TRBV5-4 and TRBJ2-1, with TRBD1 matching over 7 bases. With 5 bases clipped from V and 1 base from J, the junction kept 9 bases outside the gene matches. The CDR3 has 16 amino acids. Germline V gives CDR1 SGHNT, CDR2 YYREEE (reference sequence). Written as DNA, the CDR3 is TGTGCCAGCAGGCGCGAAGGGGGCCCGTCCTACAATGAGCAGTTCTTC. Its translation is CASRREGGPSYNEQFF.